This T cell receptor beta chain was obtained from a study of blood T cell repertoires in COVID-19. Study at large: COVID-19 samples collected from the United States, Italy and Spain covered acute and convalescent phases. T cells, B-cell-depleted T cells, or PBMCs provided the cDNA or gDNA that served as material.

In the authors' workflow: Reference gene primer amplification in the assay estimated nucleated cell counts. Using immunoSEQ multiplex PCR, the repertoire was profiled, and TCRdb retains in-frame clones only, with some absent. Clone size and V and J calls were adopted from that table, with D and trimming inferred from the DNA. There are under 200,000 clones in the sample; 75% to 85% occur only once, and 8.1% lies in the top ten. The CDR3 is made up of 15 amino acids. V dropped 5 bases and J dropped 8; count of bases not matched to a gene: 14. CDR1 and CDR2 from the germline V gene are MNHEY and SVGAGI. This clone appeared a few times.

The V call is TRBV6-5, the J call TRBJ1-2; 7 bases match TRBD1. The material sequenced was peripheral blood. This receptor was identified in a woman aged 60-70 years with COVID-19, enrolled during active disease. The CDR3 region has the DNA TGTGCCAGCAGTCGACAGGGCGGGGATCGTTGGGGCTACACCTTC. This translates into CASSRQGGDRWGYTF.